The present entry profiles one TCR beta chain with its context. No antigen is known for it. This entry belongs to a study of shared clonotypes between healthy human individuals. Points from the study as a whole: Sequencing of the sorted subsets was shown by rarefaction to be incomplete despite large depth.

Some clones are missing from TCRdb's copy, which holds only in-frame ones; the method was immunoSEQ multiplex PCR. The data contain roughly 1,500,000 clones, 95% to 99% of them seen just once; the ten biggest clones take up roughly 0.42%. Germline CDR1 reads MDHEN; CDR2 reads SYDVKM. V gave up 1 base and J gave up 3 bases; unmatched junction bases: 5. The length of the CDR3 is 16 residues. A split of CD4+ cells into CD45RA+ naive and CD45RA-negative memory subsets was performed. What was sequenced was naive CD4+ T cells sorted from blood. Subset indicated: CD45RA+ positively selected. The chain carries TRBV28 and TRBJ2-3; TRBD1 aligns across 9 bases. This clonotype originated in a man aged 25-40 years in good health. The CDR3 protein is CASSLSGTGSTDTQYF. The DNA for the CDR3 is TGTGCCAGCAGTTTATCGGGGACAGGGTCGACAGATACGCAGTATTTT.